The clone carrying this TCR beta chain came up many times. The data were taken from a study of metastatic and nonmetastatic thyroid tumors. V lost 3 bases to trimming and J lost 0 bases; unmatched junction nucleotides: 11. Germline CDR1 and CDR2: LGHNA and YNFKEQ. CDR3 length equals 19 residues. Each patient came to thyroid surgery without any prior treatment (of any kind). TCRdb ran MiXCR on the PCR reads. The table lists tens of thousands of clones, more than 20% of them singletons, with about 6% in the top ten. This sequence was found in a female donor with papillary thyroid cancer or a benign thyroid nodule (not recorded which). Some clones in this sample may be carry-over from other donors' samples. The chain is built from TRBV4-2 and TRBJ1-2; TRBD1 matches at 12 bases. Sequenced: tumor tissue. The CDR3 sequence is CASSQLGRDRGLSNYGYTF. CDR3 DNA sequence: TGTGCCAGCAGCCAGTTGGGCCGGGACAGGGGGCTCTCTAACTATGGCTACACCTTC.